The 6 T cell receptor beta chains reported below all come from one sample, sequenced in a study of blood T cell repertoires in COVID-19. Profiling relied on immunoSEQ multiplex PCR, and the TCRdb table lists in-frame clones only, not all of them. The table lists roughly 160,000 clones, approximately 83% of them singletons. The specimen sequenced was PBMCs or T cells enriched from blood (not recorded which). These receptors were collected from a woman aged 55-75 years who had recovered from COVID-19.

The chain couples TRBV7-9 to TRBJ1-3; D is unresolved. CDR1 and CDR2 (germline): SEHNR, FQNEAQ (reference sequence). Trimming took 0 bases from V and 6 from J, leaving 12 bases between them. The CDR3 has 15 residues. DNA of the CDR3: TGTGCCAGCAGCTTAGCCAGCGGCGTGGAAAACACCATATATTTT. It translates to CASSLASGVENTIYF.

The rearrangement joins TRBV2 to TRBJ1-1; TRBD1 aligns across 9 bases. The CDR3 is 14 residues long. Trimming cost V 3 bases and J 11 bases; bases outside gene matches: 10. Germline V gene sequence: CDR1 SNHLY, CDR2 FYNNEI. DNA of the CDR3: TGTGCCAGCAGTGATAATACTGGGACAGGGCTCGCTTTCTTT. Its translation: CASSDNTGTGLAFF.

This rearrangement joins TRBV5-1 to TRBJ1-2; perhaps TRBD1 as D (5 bases). Trimming stripped 1 base from V and 1 base from J, with 8 bases between. The CDR3 covers 14 residues. The germline CDR1 and CDR2 sequences are SGHRS and YFSETQ. The CDR3 nucleotides read TGCGCCAGCAGCTTGCGGGGGAATAACTATGGCTACACCTTC. It yields the protein CASSLRGNNYGYTF.

This rearrangement joins TRBV5-4 to TRBJ1-6, with D possibly being TRBD1 (6 bases). There are 16 residues in the CDR3. Germline-derived CDR1 and CDR2 are SGHNT and YYREEE (reference sequence). V was shortened by 0 bases and J by 10 bases, with 17 bases between the two germline ends. CDR3 sequence reads: CASSLGGGSLRSPLHF. The CDR3 DNA reads TGTGCCAGCAGCTTGGGAGGGGGTTCCTTGAGATCACCCCTCCACTTT.

This clone was detected a few times. The CDR3 region has the DNA TGTGCCAGCGGCGGACAGCTCTCCTACGAGCAGTACTTC. Its translation is CASGGQLSYEQYF. This chain uses TRBV2 with TRBJ2-7, with a tentative D call TRBD1 (6 bases). Trimming cost V 8 bases and J 0 bases, with 11 bases left between them. The germline V gene has CDR1 SNHLY and CDR2 FYNNEI. The CDR3 length is 13 residues. Drawing the rest from reference TRBV2 and TRBJ2-7, the complete variable domain is EPEVTQTPSHQVTQMGQEVILRCVPISNHLYFYWYRQILGQKVEFLVSFYNNEISEKSEIFDDQFSVERPDGSNFTLKIRSTKLEDSAMYFCASGGQLSYEQYFGPGTRLTVT.

The chain has TRBV10-3 and TRBJ2-7; 8 bases fit TRBD1. The CDR3 is 14 residues long. Germline lookup yields CDR1 ENHRY and CDR2 SYGVKD. V dropped 6 bases and J dropped 6; count of bases not matched to a gene: 10. The CDR3 sequence: CAIRTGDQFSEQYF. The CDR3 DNA reads TGTGCCATCAGGACAGGGGACCAATTTTCCGAGCAGTACTTC.